The present T cell receptor (beta chain) was sequenced within a study of T cells of healthy individuals. One entry per CDR3 protein results from TCRdb running MiXCR on the 5' RACE reads. The sample contains 75,000 to 95,000 distinct CDR3 sequences, 4% to 5.5% of which appear only once. This clonotype was seen a few times. CDR1 and CDR2 (germline): MDHEN, SYDVKM. The V gene lost 5 bases and the J gene lost 0 bases, with 8 bases spanning the gap. The CDR3 loop spans 15 amino acids. The chain carries TRBV28 and TRBJ2-6, with no clear D. The clonotype was recovered from a female donor in good health. CDR3 in amino acids: CASSMRISGANVLTF. CDR3 nucleotide sequence: TGTGCCAGCAGTATGAGGATCTCTGGGGCCAACGTCCTGACTTTC. Based on the CDR3 plus reference TRBV28 and TRBJ2-6, the full variable domain is DVKVTQSSRYLVKRTGEKVFLECVQDMDHENMFWYRQDPGLGLRLIYFSYDVKMKEKGDIPEGYSVSREKKERFSLILESASTNQTSMYLCASSMRISGANVLTFGAGSRLTVL.